The sequence of this T cell receptor (beta chain) was determined in a study of spatial heterogeneity in lung cancer. Overall study: The donor group consisted of 55 to 85 patients who had untreated, early-stage non-small cell lung cancer. Sequenced were any available follow-up PBMC samples, which had been obtained a median of about two years after resection.

On each TCR cDNA molecule, a unique molecular identifier was present. TCRdb used MiXCR to reprocess the 5' RACE reads, holding one entry per CDR3 protein. The sample has around 100,000 distinct CDR3 sequences; 10% to 12% are singletons. The CDR3 length is 16 residues. The V segment lost 9 bases and the J segment 1 base; nucleotides outside the gene matches: 11. Looked up from germline, CDR1 is LNHDA and CDR2 is SQIVND (reference sequence). The time point was: blood at routine non-recurrence follow-up after resection. Frozen PBMC, nontumor lung or tumor provided whole RNA, which was sequenced unsorted.

Specimen: PBMCs, collected at follow-up. The V and J genes are TRBV19 and TRBJ2-3; the match to TRBD2 covers 9 bases. This clonotype was sampled from a female donor with early-stage non-small cell lung cancer. In nucleotides, the CDR3 is TGTGCCAGCAAGGGACTAGCCTTTATGGGCACAGATACGCAGTATTTT. This gives the protein CASKGLAFMGTDTQYF.